A single T cell receptor beta chain is shown here with its context. Judged by frequency, this clonotype is medium-sized (0.01 to 0.1%); no count was given. Its target antigen remains unknown. Libraries were constructed by 10x single-cell sequencing. Profiling of CSF cells was done with 10X Genomics single-cell V(D)J and 5' gene-expression libraries. An Illumina NextSeq550 was used to sequence CSF single-cell TCR libraries. In the paper's pipeline: After V(D)J reads were mapped to the vdj-GRCh38 alts ensemble 2.0.0 reference, the Cell Ranger vdj pipeline was used to analyse the reads. Clonotypes were defined as cell barcodes sharing the same set of productive CDR3 nucleotide sequences. Clonotype information was added to Seurat v3.0 gene-expression metadata to link clonality with transcriptional profiles. Exclusion was applied to CSF cells with more than 1,800 genes, more than 7,500 UMIs or more than 10% mitochondrial reads. To identify TCRs with known antigen specificity, CDR3-beta sequences were compared against VDJdb. Only TCRs with complete alpha and beta chains were included in the network analysis of clone sharing, which used the R package qgraph. Once TCRdb had reprocessed the reads, it stored one entry per CDR3 protein sequence and supplied no DNA. The V and J calls and clone size come from TCRdb's table, not from the authors' own analysis. The sample table gives 1,200 or so distinct CDR3 sequences. About 8.6% of the sample lies in the top ten.

The sample belongs to a study of CD8 T cells in cerebrospinal fluid in Alzheimer's disease (dated by TCRdb to the early 2020s). With regard to the full study: CSF T cell clonal expansion was assessed with two single-cell approaches: plate-based nested PCR sequencing and droplet-based sequencing. The study tested whether clonally expanded T cells were present in cerebrospinal fluid from healthy elderly individuals and from patients with neurodegenerative disease. In the droplet-based CSF analysis comparing patients with controls, roughly ten healthy controls (approximately 11,000 cells) and roughly ten patients with MCI or Alzheimer's disease (over 9,000 cells) were included. A total of 25 or so samples were covered by the CSF gene-expression analysis, which included Parkinson's disease patients. The study at large found these results: It was cautioned by the authors that a causal link between EBV and Alzheimer's disease is not established by the detection of EBV-specific TCRs in CSF. Only samples with detectable clones (roughly eleven healthy, 5 MCI, 5 AD, 6 PD) were included in the overall clonality comparison. When data were pooled, most of the 6 Alzheimer's patients but only 1 of 10 healthy subjects had a highly expanded clone, defined as at least 3% of TCRs. In patients with MCI or Alzheimer's disease, the biggest CSF clone accounted for a larger percentage of TCRs than in controls. The EBV-specific clones were neither the most highly expanded clones nor enriched among patients.

The cysteine opens and the phenylalanine closes a CDR3 of 16 amino acids. No DNA sequence was recorded. The germline V gene sets CDR1 to KGHDR and CDR2 to SFDVKD. Acute infectious disease was absent in all participants, and all participants were in good physical condition. For droplet-based sequencing, live CSF cells were sorted using a live/dead marker. CSF was obtained by lumbar puncture, and immune cells were pelleted by centrifugation at 300g. Each CSF sample was checked for red blood cells, and any sample showing blood contamination was excluded. CSF cells were cryopreserved in freezing medium, frozen overnight at -80 °C, and then stored in liquid nitrogen. Before analysis, CSF samples were stored for less than six months.

Sequencing used cerebrospinal fluid. Recombination linked TRBV24-1 to TRBJ2-2; TCRdb returns TRBD1, unconfirmable since there is no DNA. The source of this sequence is a human donor in good health. The CDR3: CATSDLTRGNTGELFF.